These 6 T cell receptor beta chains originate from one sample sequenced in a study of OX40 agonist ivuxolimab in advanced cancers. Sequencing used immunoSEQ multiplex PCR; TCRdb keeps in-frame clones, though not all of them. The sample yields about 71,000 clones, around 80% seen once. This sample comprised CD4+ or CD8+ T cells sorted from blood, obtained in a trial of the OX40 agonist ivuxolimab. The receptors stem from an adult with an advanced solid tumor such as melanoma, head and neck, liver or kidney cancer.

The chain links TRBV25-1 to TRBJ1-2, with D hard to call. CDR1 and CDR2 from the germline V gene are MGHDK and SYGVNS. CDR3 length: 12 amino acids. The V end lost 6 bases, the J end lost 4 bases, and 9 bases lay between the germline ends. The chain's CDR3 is CASRQEIYGYTF. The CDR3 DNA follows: TGTGCCAGCAGGCAGGAGATCTATGGCTACACCTTC.

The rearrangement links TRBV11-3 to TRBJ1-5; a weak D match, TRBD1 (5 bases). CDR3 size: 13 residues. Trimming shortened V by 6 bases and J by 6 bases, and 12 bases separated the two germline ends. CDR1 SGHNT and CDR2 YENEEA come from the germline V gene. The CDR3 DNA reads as TGTGCCAGCAGACTAGTAGGGACTCAGCCCCAGCATTTT. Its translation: CASRLVGTQPQHF.

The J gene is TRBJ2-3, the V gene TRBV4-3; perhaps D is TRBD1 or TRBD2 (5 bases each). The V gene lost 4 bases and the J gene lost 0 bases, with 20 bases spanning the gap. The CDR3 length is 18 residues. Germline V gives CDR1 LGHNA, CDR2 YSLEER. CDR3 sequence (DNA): TGCGCCAGCAGCCCCCATAGGCCAAGCGGACATAGCACAGATACGCAGTATTTT. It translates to CASSPHRPSGHSTDTQYF.

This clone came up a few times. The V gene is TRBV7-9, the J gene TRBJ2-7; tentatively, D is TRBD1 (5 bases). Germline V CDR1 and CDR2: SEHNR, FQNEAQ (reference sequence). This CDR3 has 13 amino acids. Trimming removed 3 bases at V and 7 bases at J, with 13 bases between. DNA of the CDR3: TGTGCCAGCAGCTTTCCCCAGGGTCGGGAGCAGTACTTC. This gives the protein CASSFPQGREQYF.

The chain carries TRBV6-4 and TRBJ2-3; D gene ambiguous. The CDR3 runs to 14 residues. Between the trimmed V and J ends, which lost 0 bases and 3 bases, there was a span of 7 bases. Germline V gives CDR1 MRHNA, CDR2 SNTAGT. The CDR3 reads CASSDSLDTDTQYF. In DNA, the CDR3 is TGTGCCAGCAGTGACTCCTTAGATACAGATACGCAGTATTTT.

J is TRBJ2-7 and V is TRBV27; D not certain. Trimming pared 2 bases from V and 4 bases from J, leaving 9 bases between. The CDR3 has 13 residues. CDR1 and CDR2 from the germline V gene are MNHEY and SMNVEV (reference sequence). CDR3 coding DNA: TGTGCCAGCAGTTTAAACGGCGGTTACGAGCAGTACTTC. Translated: CASSLNGGYEQYF.